This is a list of T cell receptor beta chains from one sample in a study of siplizumab effects on memory and regulatory T cells. Produced via immunoSEQ multiplex PCR; TCRdb's table is partial and in-frame only. This sample has around 100,000 clones; 90% to 95% occur once, and the top ten carry roughly 0.61%. Material: Tregs sorted from blood. The receptors derive from a human donor in good health. Each CDR3 is given without its conserved first and last residue.

v_gene	CDR3aa
TRBV5-1	ASSTGTSGRAGELF
TRBV14	ASSQARRSLPLGYT
TRBV27	ASSFGDYPNEQF
TRBV7-3	ASSALTPGQGGGYT
TRBV11-2	ASSFGTGVEGTQY
TRBV2	ASRIAGAVEQF
TRBV6-5	ASSQQGTEAF
TRBV18	ASSPHSQGKGSPLH
TRBV2	ASSGQLQPQH
TRBV7-2	ASSLVADTSGRREQY
TRBV2	ASSDSLAGAGANVLT
TRBV6-5	ASSRAAGELF
TRBV15	ATSRVRGLAGNEQF
TRBV11-2	ASTLPAGVSTGELF
TRBV7-9	ASSPTGIYEQY
TRBV9	ASSVDGGLSTDTQY
TRBV5-4	ASSRRGGPILYEQY
TRBV6-5	ASRTGDQPQH
TRBV7-9	ASSPPDSPREQY
TRBV28	ATSGTGLYGYT
TRBV29-1	SVEWGSGFGTQY
TRBV6-6	ASSYSGSVGELF
TRBV7-9	ASSVRDRQIYEQY